This T cell receptor (beta chain) was identified during a study of T cells after posttransplantation cyclophosphamide. This clone has a count of ten or more. Its antigen is still unknown. Study-wide results and caveats: Blood and skin or GI T cell repertoires showed limited TRB overlap. Recipient CMV seropositivity and CMV reactivation strongly tracked TRB clonality. Later post-transplant blood repertoires were often dominated by donor CD8+ memory clones.

CDR3 size: 12 residues. The V end lost 6 bases, the J end lost 6 bases, and 11 bases lay between the germline ends. The germline V gene has CDR1 MNHEY and CDR2 SVGEGT. Peripheral blood was collected from the related graft donor on the marrow donation day. Sequenced by immunoSEQ multiplex PCR; TCRdb stores in-frame clones only, minus some. The sample presents fewer than 35,000 clones, none singletons. The sample consisted of PBMCs. The genes are TRBV6-2 or TRBV6-3 and TRBJ1-1; D is unclear. The clonotype was recovered from a woman in her thirties in good health and a related stem cell transplant donor. CDR3 in amino acids: CASSYNRAEAFF. The CDR3 nucleotides are TGTGCCAGCAGCTACAATAGGGCTGAAGCTTTCTTT.